This TCR beta chain was sequenced in a study of read filtering for tumor transcriptome and immune sequencing. About the study: R-ISS stage counts were 8 for I, more than 15 for II, 6 or 7 for III. Per sample, TCR-region reads ranged about 4 to 11 million by IR-seq, roughly 85 to 1,300 by RNA-seq.

General observations from the study: Sorted CD138-negative bone marrow cells were not purified T cells. IR-seq captured clonotypes deeper and more reliably than RNA-seq.

Note on this clonotype: Its antigen is unidentified.

From about 400 ng of RNA, a library with molecular barcoded alpha/delta and beta/gamma adaptors was made. Each CDR3 protein is one row after TCRdb ran MiXCR on the reads. Among more than 70,000 distinct CDR3 sequences listed, roughly 21% were seen once. CDR1 is SGHRS and CDR2 is YFSETQ in the germline V gene. V dropped 7 bases and J dropped 0; count of bases not matched to a gene: 8. The CDR3 spans 15 residues. This chain joins TRBV5-1 and TRBJ2-3, with TRBD2 matching over 7 bases. This receptor was obtained from a donor older than 35 with multiple myeloma. Sequencing used a population of CD138-negative cells sorted from bone marrow. CDR3 loop: CASLASGASTDTQYF. CDR3 DNA sequence: TGCGCCAGCCTGGCGAGCGGGGCTAGCACAGATACGCAGTATTTT.